The 17 T cell receptor beta chains below come from one sample, sequenced in a study of long-term antiretroviral therapy in people with HIV. The assay used was immunoSEQ (version v3.0), run at survey level. Profiled with immunoSEQ multiplex PCR; TCRdb holds only in-frame clones, not every one. The repertoire holds 30,000 to 40,000 clones, less than 98% seen once, with approximately 3% in the top ten. This specimen was unsorted PBMCs, taken 6.9 years after starting antiretroviral therapy. The source is a man aged 30 to 45 with HIV.

V and J are TRBV4-1 and TRBJ1-4; tentatively, D is TRBD1 (5 bases). Germline V gene lookup returns CDR1 MGHRA and CDR2 YSYEKL. This CDR3 contains 13 residues. Trimming left V 2 bases short and J 16 bases short, with 17 bases between. The CDR3 loop reads CASSQTSGRMRFF. CDR3 bases: TGCGCCAGCAGCCAAACCTCGGGACGAATGAGGTTTTTT.

The CDR3 coding sequence is TGTGCTAGTGGTTTGGGGGGGCTCCCTGGCTACACCTTC. Translated: CASGLGGLPGYTF. This chain uses TRBV12-5 with TRBJ1-2; maybe TRBD1 (6 bases). There are 13 residues in the CDR3. Germline V gene lookup returns CDR1 LGHNT and CDR2 FRNRAP. Trimming pared 1 base from V and 7 bases from J, leaving 10 bases between. The complete variable domain, with remaining parts taken from reference TRBV12-5 and TRBJ1-2, reads DARVTQTPRHKVTEMGQEVTMRCQPILGHNTVFWYRQTMMQGLELLAYFRNRAPLDDSGMPKDRFSAEMPDATLATLKIQPSEPRDSAVYFCASGLGGLPGYTFGSGTRLTVV.

V is TRBV6-1 and J is TRBJ1-1; D gene uncertain. The CDR3 has 15 amino acids. V gave up 3 bases and J gave up 0 bases, with 11 bases separating them. In germline, CDR1 is MNHNS, CDR2 SASEGT. For the CDR3, the DNA is TGTGCCAGCAGTGACCCCAGGATCATGAACACTGAAGCTTTCTTT. This codes for CASSDPRIMNTEAFF.

The chain couples TRBV6-1 to TRBJ2-5; no clear D gene. The V gene lost 3 bases and the J gene lost 4 bases, with 12 bases spanning the gap. CDR1 is MNHNS, CDR2 SASEGT, per germline. This CDR3 has 14 amino acids. The CDR3 is CASSDRRYAETQYF. The CDR3 bases are TGTGCCAGCAGTGACAGACGTTATGCAGAGACCCAGTACTTC.

The chain recombines TRBV30 with TRBJ2-7; D is perhaps TRBD2 (6 bases). The CDR3 covers 13 residues. Germline values: CDR1 GTSNPN, CDR2 SVGIG (reference sequence). The V and J ends lost 4 bases and 5 bases respectively, with 15 bases between them. Written as DNA, the CDR3 is TGTGCCTGGATTTGGCAGGGAGGCCACGAGCAGTACTTC. This translates into CAWIWQGGHEQYF.

This clone was seen just once. The chain is built from TRBV5-5 and TRBJ2-1, with TRBD2 matching 12 bases. Germline V gene sequence: CDR1 SGHKS, CDR2 YYEKEE (reference sequence). CDR3 size: 16 residues. Losses at the gene ends were 5 bases for V and 2 bases for J; bases not matched to a gene: 5. CDR3 protein: CASSPTSGGPYNEQFF. CDR3 coding DNA: TGTGCCAGCAGTCCGACTAGCGGGGGACCCTACAATGAGCAGTTCTTC.

This clone was seen only once. The J gene is TRBJ2-7, the V gene TRBV18; D gene uncertain. Between the trimmed V and J ends, which lost 2 bases and 0 bases, there was a span of 8 bases. The germline V gene encodes CDR1 KGHSH and CDR2 LQKENI. CDR3 length: 14 residues. CDR3 amino acids: CASSPGEGSYEQYF. CDR3 DNA sequence: TGTGCCAGCTCACCAGGGGAAGGCTCCTACGAGCAGTACTTC.

The CDR3 DNA follows: TGCGCCAGCAGCCAAGAAGGGACTAGCGACACAGATACGCAGTATTTT. Translated, it gives CASSQEGTSDTDTQYF. The chain uses TRBV4-3 and TRBJ2-3, with TRBD2 matching 10 bases. With V trimmed by 0 bases and J by 2 bases, 2 bases remained unmatched. The germline gives CDR1 LGHNA, CDR2 YSLEER. This CDR3 has 16 residues.

This clone was recorded only once. CDR3 sequence (DNA): TGTGCCAGCAGCCGGGGGACAGGGCAAGAGACCCAGTACTTC. It is translated as CASSRGTGQETQYF. The chain has TRBV13 and TRBJ2-5; 9 bases fit TRBD1. The CDR3 contains 14 residues. V shed 5 bases, J shed 2 bases, and the junction held 3 bases outside the gene matches. From germline, CDR1 is PRHDT and CDR2 FYEKMQ (reference sequence).

This sequence joins TRBV11-2 and TRBJ2-7, with a tentative D call TRBD2 (5 bases). The CDR3 is 15 amino acids. V lost 5 bases and J lost 2, with 16 bases in between. CDR1 is SGHAT, CDR2 FQNNGV, per germline. The CDR3 DNA reads as TGTGCCAGCAGCCTATTCGCGGGTGCCGCCTACGAGCAGTACTTC. Translated, it gives CASSLFAGAAYEQYF.

The genes are TRBV7-8 and TRBJ2-7, with 7 bases lining up with TRBD1. This CDR3 region has 14 residues. Germline V CDR1 and CDR2: SGHVS, FQNEAQ. The ends lost 4 bases at V and 2 bases at J; junction bases unmatched: 5. The CDR3 sequence is CASSSKDRPYEQYF. The CDR3, as DNA: TGTGCCAGCAGCTCGAAGGACAGGCCCTACGAGCAGTACTTC.

The chain couples TRBV19 to TRBJ2-1; TRBD2 agrees at 9 bases. The V and J ends lost 5 bases and 4 bases, in that order; junction bases with no gene match: 6. The germline V gene has CDR1 LNHDA and CDR2 SQIVND (reference sequence). The CDR3 extends over 15 amino acids. CDR3 in amino acids: CASSGGLADYNEQFF. The CDR3 DNA sequence: TGTGCCAGTAGTGGGGGACTAGCAGATTACAATGAGCAGTTCTTC.

This chain connects TRBV19 to TRBJ1-2; D is undetermined. Germline CDR1 and CDR2: LNHDA and SQIVND (reference sequence). This CDR3 contains 13 residues. Trimming cost V 6 bases and J 8 bases, with 16 bases left between them. The CDR3, as DNA: TGTGCCAGTAGGAGCCCCATAGGCTACGGCTACACCTTC. Translated: CASRSPIGYGYTF.

V is TRBV6-5 and J is TRBJ2-7; the D gene is possibly TRBD2 (5 bases). Trimming stripped 4 bases from V and 3 bases from J, with 13 bases between. The CDR3 is made up of 14 amino acids. The V gene's germline CDR1 is MNHEY and CDR2 SVGAGI. Here the CDR3 reads CASSLTYGNYEQYF. The DNA of the CDR3 is TGTGCCAGCAGTTTAACTTACGGGAACTACGAGCAGTACTTC.

V is TRBV2 and J is TRBJ2-1; 7 positions match TRBD1. V trimming: 10 bases; J trimming: 10 bases; junction bases outside the gene matches: 13. Germline CDR1 reads SNHLY; CDR2 reads FYNNEI. This CDR3 comprises 13 residues. The CDR3 protein is CATTPFSGGEQFF. For the CDR3, the DNA is TGTGCCACAACCCCATTTTCAGGGGGAGAGCAGTTCTTC. The variable domain in full, with the rest retrieved from reference TRBV2 and TRBJ2-1, is EPEVTQTPSHQVTQMGQEVILRCVPISNHLYFYWYRQILGQKVEFLVSFYNNEISEKSEIFDDQFSVERPDGSNFTLKIRSTKLEDSAMYFCATTPFSGGEQFFGPGTRLTVL.

This clone appeared once. V usage is TRBV9 and J usage is TRBJ1-1; 9 positions match TRBD1. From germline, CDR1 is SGDLS and CDR2 YYNGEE. The length of the CDR3 is 15 residues. Trimming took 3 bases from V and 5 from J; bases not matched to a gene: 8. The CDR3 loop reads CASSATQGAVTEAFF. CDR3 coding DNA: TGTGCCAGCAGCGCCACACAGGGGGCGGTAACTGAAGCTTTCTTT. The whole variable domain, remainder taken from reference TRBV9 and TRBJ1-1, is DSGVTQTPKHLITATGQRVTLRCSPRSGDLSVYWYQQSLDQGLQFLIQYYNGEERAKGNILERFSAQQFPDLHSELNLSSLELGDSALYFCASSATQGAVTEAFFGQGTRLTVV.

This clone was recorded once. The CDR3 sequence: CASSHQAKLLYTF. The DNA of the CDR3 is TGTGCCAGCAGTCATCAGGCGAAACTTCTCTACACCTTC. The V and J genes are TRBV25-1 and TRBJ1-2; unclear D gene. The CDR3 extends over 13 amino acids. Per germline, CDR1 MGHDK and CDR2 SYGVNS. Trimming pared 5 bases from V and 10 bases from J, leaving 17 bases between.